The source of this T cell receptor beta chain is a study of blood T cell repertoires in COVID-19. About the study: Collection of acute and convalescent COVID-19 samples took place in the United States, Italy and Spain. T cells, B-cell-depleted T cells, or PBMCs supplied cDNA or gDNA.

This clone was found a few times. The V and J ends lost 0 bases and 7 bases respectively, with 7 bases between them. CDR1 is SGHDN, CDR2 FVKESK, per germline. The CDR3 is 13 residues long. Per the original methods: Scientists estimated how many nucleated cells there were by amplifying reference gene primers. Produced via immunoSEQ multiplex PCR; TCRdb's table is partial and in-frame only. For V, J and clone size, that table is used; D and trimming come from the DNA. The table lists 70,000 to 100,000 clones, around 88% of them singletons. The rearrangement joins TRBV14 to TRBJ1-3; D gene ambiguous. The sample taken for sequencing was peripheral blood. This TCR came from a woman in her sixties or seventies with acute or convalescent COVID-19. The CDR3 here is CASSQDQRNTIYF. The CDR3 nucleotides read TGTGCCAGCAGCCAAGATCAGAGGAACACCATATATTTT.